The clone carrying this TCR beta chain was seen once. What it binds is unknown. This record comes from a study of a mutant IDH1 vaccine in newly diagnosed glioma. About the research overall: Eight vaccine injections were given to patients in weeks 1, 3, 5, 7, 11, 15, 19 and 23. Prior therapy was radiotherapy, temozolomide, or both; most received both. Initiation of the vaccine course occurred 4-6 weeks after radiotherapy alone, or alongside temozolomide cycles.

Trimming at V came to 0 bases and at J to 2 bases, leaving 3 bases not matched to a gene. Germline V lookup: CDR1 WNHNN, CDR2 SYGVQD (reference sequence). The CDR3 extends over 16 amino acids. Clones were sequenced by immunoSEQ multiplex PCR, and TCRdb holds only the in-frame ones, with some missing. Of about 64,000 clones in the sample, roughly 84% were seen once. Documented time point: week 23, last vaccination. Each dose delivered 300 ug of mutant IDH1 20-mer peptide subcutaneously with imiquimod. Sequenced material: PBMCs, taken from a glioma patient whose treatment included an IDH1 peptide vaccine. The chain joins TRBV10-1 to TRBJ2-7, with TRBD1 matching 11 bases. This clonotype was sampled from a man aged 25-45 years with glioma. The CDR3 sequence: CASSESTGQGAYEQYF. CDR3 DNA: TGCGCCAGCAGTGAGTCGACGGGACAGGGGGCCTACGAGCAGTACTTC.